This TCR beta chain stems from a study of neurological immune-mediated disorders. Worth noting for this clonotype: The antigen remains unidentified.

TCRdb independently ran MiXCR on the 5' RACE reads; one entry per CDR3 protein. Among around 53,000 distinct CDR3 sequences listed, around 4.4% were seen once. 2 million PBMCs stored at -80 C were the source of the unsorted libraries. Study-level points and caveats: Any association between clinical or MRI features and the multiple sclerosis repertoire cluster was absent. In HTLV-1-associated myelopathy, TCR clonal expansion was greatest, and in multiple sclerosis it was least, below healthy controls. Private repertoires in all groups were suggested by the absence of shared CDR3 amino acid sequences among expanded clones across subjects.

Germline values: CDR1 SGHKS, CDR2 YYEKEE (reference sequence). Trimming shortened V by 0 bases and J by 6 bases, and 10 bases separated the two germline ends. The CDR3 sequence is 14 residues long. The J gene is TRBJ1-5, the V gene TRBV5-5; perhaps TRBD1 as D (5 bases). Source material: PBMCs. The clonotype originates from a man between 45 and 60 years old with multiple sclerosis. The CDR3 loop is CASSLEERGQPQHF. The CDR3 region has the DNA TGTGCCAGCAGCTTGGAGGAAAGGGGTCAGCCCCAGCATTTT.